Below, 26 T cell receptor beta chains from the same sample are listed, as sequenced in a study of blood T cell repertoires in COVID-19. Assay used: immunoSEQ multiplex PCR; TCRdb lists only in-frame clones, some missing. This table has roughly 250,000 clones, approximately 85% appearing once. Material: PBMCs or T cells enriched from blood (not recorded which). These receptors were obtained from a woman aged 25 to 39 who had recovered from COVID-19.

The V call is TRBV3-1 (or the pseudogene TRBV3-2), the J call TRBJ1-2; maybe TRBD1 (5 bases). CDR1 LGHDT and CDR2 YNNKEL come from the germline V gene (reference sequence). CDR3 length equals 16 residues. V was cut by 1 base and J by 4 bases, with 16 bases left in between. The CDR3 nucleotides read TGTGCCAGCAGCCAAGGGAGGCCAGGGAGGTTCTATGGCTACACCTTC. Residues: CASSQGRPGRFYGYTF.

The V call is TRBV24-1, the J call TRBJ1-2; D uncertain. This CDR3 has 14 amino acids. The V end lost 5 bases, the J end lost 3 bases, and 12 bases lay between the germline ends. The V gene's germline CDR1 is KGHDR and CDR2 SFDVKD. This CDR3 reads CATSASGFHYGYTF. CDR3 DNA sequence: TGTGCCACCAGTGCGTCGGGATTTCACTATGGCTACACCTTC.

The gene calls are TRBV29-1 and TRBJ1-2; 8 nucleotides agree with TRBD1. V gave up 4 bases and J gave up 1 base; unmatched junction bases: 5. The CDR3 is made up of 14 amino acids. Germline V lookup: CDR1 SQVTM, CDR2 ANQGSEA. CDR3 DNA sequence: TGCAGCGTTGGGGGGACAGGAGTTAACTATGGCTACACCTTC. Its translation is CSVGGTGVNYGYTF.

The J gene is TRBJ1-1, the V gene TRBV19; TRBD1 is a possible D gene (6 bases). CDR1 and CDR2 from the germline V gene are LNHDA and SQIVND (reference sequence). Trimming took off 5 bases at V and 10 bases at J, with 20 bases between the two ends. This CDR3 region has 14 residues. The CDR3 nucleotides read TGTGCCAGTAGTTTTCGAGAGGGGGGGAATCGAGCTTTCTTT. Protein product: CASSFREGGNRAFF.

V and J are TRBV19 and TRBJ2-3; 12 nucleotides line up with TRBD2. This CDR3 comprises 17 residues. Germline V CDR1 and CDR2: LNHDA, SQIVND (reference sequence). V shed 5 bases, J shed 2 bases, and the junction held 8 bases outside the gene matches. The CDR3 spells CASSPLTSGGTTDTQYF. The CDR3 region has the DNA TGTGCCAGTAGTCCCCTGACTAGCGGGGGAACCACAGATACGCAGTATTTT.

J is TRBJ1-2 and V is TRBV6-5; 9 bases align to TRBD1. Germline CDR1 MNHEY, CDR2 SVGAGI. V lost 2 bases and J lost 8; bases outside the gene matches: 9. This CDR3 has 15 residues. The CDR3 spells CASSYTGGEPRGYTF. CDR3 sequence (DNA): TGTGCCAGCAGTTACACAGGGGGCGAGCCCCGCGGCTACACCTTC.

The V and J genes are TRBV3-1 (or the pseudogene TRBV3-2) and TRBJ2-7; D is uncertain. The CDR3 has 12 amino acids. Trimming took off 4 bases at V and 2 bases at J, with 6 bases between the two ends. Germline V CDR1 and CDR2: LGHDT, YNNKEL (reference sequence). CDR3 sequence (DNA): TGTGCCAGCAGCCTAGCCACCTACGAGCAGTACTTC. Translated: CASSLATYEQYF.

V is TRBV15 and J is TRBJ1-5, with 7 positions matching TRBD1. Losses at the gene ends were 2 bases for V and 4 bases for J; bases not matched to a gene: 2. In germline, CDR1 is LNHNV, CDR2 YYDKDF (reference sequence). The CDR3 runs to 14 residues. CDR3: CATSRLQGNQPQHF. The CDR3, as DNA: TGTGCCACCAGCAGACTACAGGGGAATCAGCCCCAGCATTTT.

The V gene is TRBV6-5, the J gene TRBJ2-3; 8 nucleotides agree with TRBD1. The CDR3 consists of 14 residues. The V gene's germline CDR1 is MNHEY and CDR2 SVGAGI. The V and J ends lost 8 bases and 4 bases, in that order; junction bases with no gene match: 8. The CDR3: CASSPGGAADTQYF. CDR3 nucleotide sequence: TGTGCCAGCTCCCCAGGGGGCGCAGCAGATACGCAGTATTTT.

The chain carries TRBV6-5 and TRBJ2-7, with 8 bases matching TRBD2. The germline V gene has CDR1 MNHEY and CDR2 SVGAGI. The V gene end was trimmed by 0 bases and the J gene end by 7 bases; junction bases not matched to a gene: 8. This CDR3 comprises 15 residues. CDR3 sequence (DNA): TGTGCCAGCAGTTACTCGATACAGCGGGAGCGGGAGCAGTACTTC. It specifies CASSYSIQREREQYF.

CDR3 sequence reads: CASSLSPTGKQETQYF. The DNA for the CDR3 is TGTGCCAGCAGTTTATCGCCGACAGGAAAACAAGAGACCCAGTACTTC. The chain couples TRBV27 to TRBJ2-5, with TRBD1 as a possible D gene (6 bases). Germline V gene data show CDR1 as MNHEY and CDR2 as SMNVEV (reference sequence). The V gene lost 0 bases and the J gene lost 2 bases, with 13 bases spanning the gap. There are 16 residues in the CDR3.

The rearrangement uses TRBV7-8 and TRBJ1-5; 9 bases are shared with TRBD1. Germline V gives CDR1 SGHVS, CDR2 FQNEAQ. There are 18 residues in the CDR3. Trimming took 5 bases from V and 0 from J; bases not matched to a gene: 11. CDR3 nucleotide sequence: TGTGCCAGCAGCGCGGACAGGGGACTTACTTATAGCAATCAGCCCCAGCATTTT. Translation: CASSADRGLTYSNQPQHF.

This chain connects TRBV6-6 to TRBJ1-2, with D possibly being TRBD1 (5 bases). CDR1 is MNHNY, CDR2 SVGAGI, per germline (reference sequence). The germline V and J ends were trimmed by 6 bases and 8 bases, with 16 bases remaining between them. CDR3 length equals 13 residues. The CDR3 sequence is CASRSPGIGGYTF. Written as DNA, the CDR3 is TGTGCCAGCAGGTCCCCAGGGATAGGAGGCTACACCTTC.

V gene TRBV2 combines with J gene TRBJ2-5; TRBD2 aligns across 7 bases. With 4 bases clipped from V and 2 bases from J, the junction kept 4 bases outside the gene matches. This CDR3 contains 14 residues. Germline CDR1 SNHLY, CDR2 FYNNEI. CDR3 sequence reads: CASSAEAGQETQYF. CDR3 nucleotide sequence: TGTGCCAGCAGTGCCGAAGCGGGACAAGAGACCCAGTACTTC.

CDR3 in DNA: TGTGCCAGCAGCTTGGCACAGGCAACGGAGACCCAGTACTTC. Translating it yields CASSLAQATETQYF. The rearrangement joins TRBV5-6 to TRBJ2-5, with D possibly matching TRBD1 (5 bases). Trimming stripped 0 bases from V and 5 bases from J, with 11 bases between. CDR3 length: 14 amino acids. The germline V gene has CDR1 SGHDT and CDR2 YYEEEE. The complete variable domain, with remaining parts taken from reference TRBV5-6 and TRBJ2-5, reads DAGVTQSPTHLIKTRGQQVTLRCSPKSGHDTVSWYQQALGQGPQFIFQYYEEEERQRGNFPDRFSGHQFPNYSSELNVNALLLGDSALYLCASSLAQATETQYFGPGTRLLVL.

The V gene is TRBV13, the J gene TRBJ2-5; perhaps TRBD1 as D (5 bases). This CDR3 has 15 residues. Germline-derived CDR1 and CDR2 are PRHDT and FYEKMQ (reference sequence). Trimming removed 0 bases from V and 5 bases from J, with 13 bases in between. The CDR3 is CASSLGQDIGETQYF. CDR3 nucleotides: TGTGCCAGCAGCTTAGGGCAGGACATAGGGGAGACCCAGTACTTC.

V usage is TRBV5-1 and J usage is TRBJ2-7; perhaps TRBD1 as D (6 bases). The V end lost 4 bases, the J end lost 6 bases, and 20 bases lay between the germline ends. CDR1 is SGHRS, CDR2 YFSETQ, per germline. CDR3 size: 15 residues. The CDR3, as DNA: TGCGCCAGCAGCCACCGGGACAACGGGCTCTCCGAGCAGTACTTC. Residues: CASSHRDNGLSEQYF.

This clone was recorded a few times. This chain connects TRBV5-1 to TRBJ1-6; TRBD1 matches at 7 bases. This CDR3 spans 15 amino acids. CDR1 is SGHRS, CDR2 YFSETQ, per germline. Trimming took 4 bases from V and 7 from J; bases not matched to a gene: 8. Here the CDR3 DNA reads TGCGCCAGCAGCCACGACAGGGTTGGGAATTCACCCCTCCACTTT. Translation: CASSHDRVGNSPLHF.

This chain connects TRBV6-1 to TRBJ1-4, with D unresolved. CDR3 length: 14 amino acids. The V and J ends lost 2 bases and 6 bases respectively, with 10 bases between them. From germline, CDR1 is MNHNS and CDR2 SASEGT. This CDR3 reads CASSEFPGDEKLFF. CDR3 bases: TGTGCCAGCAGTGAATTCCCCGGGGATGAAAAACTGTTTTTT.

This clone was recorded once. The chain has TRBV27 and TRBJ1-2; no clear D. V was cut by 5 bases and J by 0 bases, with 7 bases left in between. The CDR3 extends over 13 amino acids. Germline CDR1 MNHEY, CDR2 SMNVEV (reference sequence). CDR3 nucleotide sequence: TGTGCCAGCAGTCCCCTAGCTAACTATGGCTACACCTTC. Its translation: CASSPLANYGYTF.

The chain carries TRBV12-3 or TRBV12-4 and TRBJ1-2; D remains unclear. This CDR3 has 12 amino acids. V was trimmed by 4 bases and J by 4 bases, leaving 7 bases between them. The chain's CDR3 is CASSSHSYGYTF. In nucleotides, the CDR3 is TGTGCCAGCAGTTCGCACAGCTATGGCTACACCTTC.

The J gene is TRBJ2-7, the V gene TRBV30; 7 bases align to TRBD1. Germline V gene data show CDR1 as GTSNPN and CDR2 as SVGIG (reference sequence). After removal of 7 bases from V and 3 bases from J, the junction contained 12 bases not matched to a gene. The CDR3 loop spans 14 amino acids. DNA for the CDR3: TGTGCCTATGGAGCAGGGGGAACTCACTACGAGCAGTACTTC. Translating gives CAYGAGGTHYEQYF.

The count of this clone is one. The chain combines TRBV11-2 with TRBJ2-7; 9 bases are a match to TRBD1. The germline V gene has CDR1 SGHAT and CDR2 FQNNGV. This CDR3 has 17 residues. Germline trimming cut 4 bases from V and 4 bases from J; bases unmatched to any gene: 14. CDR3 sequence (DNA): TGTGCCAGCAGCTCTCGCCCACCGGGACAGGGAGCTTACGAGCAGTACTTC. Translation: CASSSRPPGQGAYEQYF.

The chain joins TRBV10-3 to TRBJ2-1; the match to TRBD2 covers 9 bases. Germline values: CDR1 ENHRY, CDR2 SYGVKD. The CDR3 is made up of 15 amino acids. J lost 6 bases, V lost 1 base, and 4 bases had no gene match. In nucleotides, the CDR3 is TGTGCCATCAGTGAGTTTAGCGGGGGCATCAATGAGCAGTTCTTC. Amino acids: CAISEFSGGINEQFF.

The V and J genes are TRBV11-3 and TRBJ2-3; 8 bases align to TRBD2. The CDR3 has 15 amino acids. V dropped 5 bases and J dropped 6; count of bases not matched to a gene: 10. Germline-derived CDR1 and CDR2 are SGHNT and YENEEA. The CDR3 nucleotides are TGTGCCAGCAGCCCGACGGGGGGGCCAGCGGATACGCAGTATTTT. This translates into CASSPTGGPADTQYF.

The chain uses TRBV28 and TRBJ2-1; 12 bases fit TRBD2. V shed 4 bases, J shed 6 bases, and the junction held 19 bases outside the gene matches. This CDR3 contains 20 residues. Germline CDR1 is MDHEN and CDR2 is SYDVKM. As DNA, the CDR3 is TGTGCCAGCAGTTCAGCCCGTGGACTAGCGGGGCCAATAAAACCCAATGAGCAGTTCTTC. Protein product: CASSSARGLAGPIKPNEQFF.